Following are 12 T cell receptor beta chains from one sample sequenced in a study of CD8 T cells in Susac syndrome. RNA, at about 0.45 to 1 ug, was reverse transcribed with random hexamers. TCRdb redid the calling of the immunoSEQ multiplex PCR reads with MiXCR, one entry per CDR3 protein. The repertoire consists of roughly 80,000 distinct CDR3 sequences, with roughly 94% occurring once and the leading ten covering about 0.5%. The sequencing input was CD8+ T cells from PBMCs. The receptors stem from a human donor with Susac syndrome.

V usage is TRBV4-3 and J usage is TRBJ2-1; 8 positions agree with TRBD2. Germline values: CDR1 LGHNA, CDR2 YSLEER. J gave up 7 bases and V 0 bases, and 11 bases lay outside the gene matches. This CDR3 has 17 residues. CDR3 in amino acids: CASSQESGGPYRNEQFF. The DNA for the CDR3 is TGCGCCAGCAGCCAAGAGAGCGGGGGTCCGTACAGGAATGAGCAGTTCTTC.

The chain joins TRBV6-4 to TRBJ2-1, with TRBD1 as a possible D gene (7 bases). CDR3 length: 16 residues. Per the germline V gene, CDR1 is MRHNA and CDR2 is SNTAGT. The V end was cut by 4 bases, the J end by 7 bases, with 20 bases between. CDR3 amino acids: CASSGESRGDINEQFF. The DNA of the CDR3 is TGTGCCAGCAGTGGTGAAAGCAGGGGGGACATAAATGAGCAGTTCTTC.

This rearrangement joins TRBV28 to TRBJ2-1; 9 bases are a match to TRBD2. The germline gives CDR1 MDHEN, CDR2 SYDVKM. This CDR3 is built from 16 residues. V shed 4 bases, J shed 3 bases, and the junction held 7 bases outside the gene matches. The chain's CDR3 is CASSSPSRGGYNEQFF. The CDR3 DNA follows: TGTGCCAGCAGTTCCCCTTCGCGGGGGGGCTACAATGAGCAGTTCTTC. Full variable domain (missing parts from reference TRBV28 and TRBJ2-1): DVKVTQSSRYLVKRTGEKVFLECVQDMDHENMFWYRQDPGLGLRLIYFSYDVKMKEKGDIPEGYSVSREKKERFSLILESASTNQTSMYLCASSSPSRGGYNEQFFGPGTRLTVL.

This chain joins TRBV10-1 and TRBJ2-7; D gene unclear. This CDR3 spans 14 amino acids. Germline V gives CDR1 WNHNN, CDR2 SYGVQD (reference sequence). V was cut by 2 bases and J by 2 bases, with 10 bases left in between. DNA of the CDR3: TGCGCCAGCAGTGAGGGCGGCCCGGCCTACGAGCAGTACTTC. Translating it yields CASSEGGPAYEQYF.

V is TRBV20-1 and J is TRBJ1-1, with D uncertain. Per the germline V gene, CDR1 is DFQATT and CDR2 is SNEGSKA (reference sequence). CDR3 length equals 10 residues. Trimming removed 4 bases at V and 5 bases at J, with 5 bases between. CDR3 coding DNA: TGCAGTGCTACGGGGACTGAAGCTTTCTTT. It specifies CSATGTEAFF.

This clonotype has just a few counts. The CDR3, as DNA: TGTGCCAGCAGTTACGGGACAGGCCTCTACAATGAGCAGTTCTTC. Amino acid sequence: CASSYGTGLYNEQFF. The chain has TRBV6-5 and TRBJ2-1; 8 bases are a match to TRBD1. The length of the CDR3 is 15 residues. Germline lookup yields CDR1 MNHEY and CDR2 SVGAGI. V lost 2 bases, J lost 3 bases, and 3 bases stayed unmatched.

This sequence joins TRBV18 and TRBJ2-7; 7 bases are a match to TRBD1. The V and J ends lost 3 bases and 2 bases, in that order; junction bases with no gene match: 1. CDR3 length: 13 amino acids. Germline CDR1 is KGHSH and CDR2 is LQKENI. Here the CDR3 reads CASSPDRTYEQYF. CDR3 DNA sequence: TGTGCCAGCTCACCGGACAGGACCTACGAGCAGTACTTC.

The chain combines TRBV5-3 with TRBJ1-2; TRBD1 matches 8 bases. TRBV5-3 is an ORF, with its function uncertain. The CDR3 spans 14 residues. V dropped 4 bases and J dropped 0; count of bases not matched to a gene: 2. CDR3: CARSADRANYGYTF. DNA for the CDR3: TGTGCCAGAAGCGCGGACAGGGCTAACTATGGCTACACCTTC.

The chain carries TRBV12-3 or TRBV12-4 and TRBJ2-7, with TRBD1 identical over 8 bases. J lost 1 base, V lost 6 bases, and 11 bases had no gene match. The CDR3 runs to 16 residues. The CDR3 loop reads CASREPGGGVSYEQYF. In DNA form, the CDR3 reads TGTGCCAGCAGAGAACCAGGGGGCGGGGTATCCTACGAGCAGTACTTC.

This clonotype was picked up one time. The genes are TRBV2 and TRBJ1-5; TRBD1 matches at 11 bases. The V and J ends lost 5 bases and 2 bases, in that order; junction bases with no gene match: 2. Germline assignment: CDR1 SNHLY and CDR2 FYNNEI. This CDR3 has 15 amino acids. The CDR3 region has the DNA TGTGCCAGCAGTCAGGGACAGGGGGGCAATCAGCCCCAGCATTTT. Translating it yields CASSQGQGGNQPQHF.

This clonotype appeared a single time. The chain links TRBV25-1 to TRBJ2-5; 9 nucleotides align to TRBD2. V shed 4 bases and J 5 bases; nucleotides not matched to a gene: 11. The CDR3 is 16 amino acids. The germline CDR1 and CDR2 sequences are MGHDK and SYGVNS. The CDR3: CASSGLRGGAMETQYF. For the CDR3, the DNA is TGTGCCAGCAGTGGCCTGCGCGGGGGGGCGATGGAGACCCAGTACTTC. The full variable domain, rest sourced from reference TRBV25-1 and TRBJ2-5, is EADIYQTPRYLVIGTGKKITLECSQTMGHDKMYWYQQDPGMELHLIHYSYGVNSTEKGDLSSESTVSRIRTEHFPLTLESARPSHTSQYLCASSGLRGGAMETQYFGPGTRLLVL.

The chain has TRBV5-6 and TRBJ2-1; the D gene is possibly TRBD1 (6 bases). CDR3 length: 15 residues. Germline-derived CDR1 and CDR2 are SGHDT and YYEEEE. Trimming removed 3 bases at V and 4 bases at J, with 14 bases between. DNA for the CDR3: TGTGCCAGCAGCTCGGCGCAGGGGAATTACAATGAGCAGTTCTTC. Its translation is CASSSAQGNYNEQFF. The entire variable domain, with the rest obtained from reference TRBV5-6 and TRBJ2-1, is as follows: DAGVTQSPTHLIKTRGQQVTLRCSPKSGHDTVSWYQQALGQGPQFIFQYYEEEERQRGNFPDRFSGHQFPNYSSELNVNALLLGDSALYLCASSSAQGNYNEQFFGPGTRLTVL.